Listed below are T cell receptor beta chains from one sample, sequenced in a study of blood T cell repertoires in COVID-19. Generated by immunoSEQ multiplex PCR, the TCRdb table keeps only in-frame clones and is missing some. Here the sample spans a few hundred thousand clones, around 87% being singletons. Sequencing was done on a sample of PBMCs or T cells enriched from blood (not recorded which). The receptors come from a woman between 45 and 65 years old who had recovered from COVID-19. Each CDR3 is given with its conserved first and last residue. A D gene is named only where the DNA matches it firmly. Clone size appears in some rows only: once, few, many, or a class for an expanded clone.

CDR3nt	CDR3aa	d_gene	abundance	j_gene	v_gene
TGTGCCAGCAGCCGACAGGACTATAATTCACCCCTCCACTTT	CASSRQDYNSPLHF	NA	NA	TRBJ1-6	TRBV3-1/TRBV3-2
TGTGCCAGCAGCCAAGTGGCGGCGAATCAGCCCCAGCATTTT	CASSQVAANQPQHF	NA	NA	TRBJ1-5	TRBV3-1/TRBV3-2
TGTGCCAGCAGCCCCCACGGGGCGGGATTGTACACTGAAGCTTTCTTT	CASSPHGAGLYTEAFF	NA	NA	TRBJ1-1	TRBV7-2
TGTGCCAGCAGCCCTAGGACAGCGTCCTACGAGCAGTACTTC	CASSPRTASYEQYF	NA	once	TRBJ2-7	TRBV7-9
TGTGCCAGCAGCTTAGCGACAGGTTACACCGGGGAGCTGTTTTTT	CASSLATGYTGELFF	NA	NA	TRBJ2-2	TRBV7-8
TGCGCCAGCAGCGACCCCCTGACAGGGGAGACTAAAGCTTTCTTT	CASSDPLTGETKAFF	TRBD1	NA	TRBJ1-1	TRBV4-1
TGTGCCAGTAGTACGGACAGGGGGTCCTATGGCTACACCTTC	CASSTDRGSYGYTF	TRBD1	NA	TRBJ1-2	TRBV19
TGTGCCAGCAGCTTTGATCTTACACAGGGCCACGAGCAGTACTTC	CASSFDLTQGHEQYF	NA	NA	TRBJ2-7	TRBV7-9
TGTGCCATCAGTGACGGACAGGAGAATTCACCCCTCCACTTT	CAISDGQENSPLHF	TRBD1	NA	TRBJ1-6	TRBV10-3
TGTGCCAGCAGTAGAGGTGCTGAAGCTTTCTTT	CASSRGAEAFF	NA	NA	TRBJ1-1	TRBV6-5
TGTGCCAGCAGCTTCTCCTATGGCTACACCTTC	CASSFSYGYTF	NA	NA	TRBJ1-2	TRBV7-9
TGTGCCATCCCTTCAGCCCAGGGAGATAGCGGCTACGAGCAGTACTTC	CAIPSAQGDSGYEQYF	NA	NA	TRBJ2-7	TRBV21-1
TGTGCCAGCTCATCCCAATCGGGGGTTGAAGCTTTCTTT	CASSSQSGVEAFF	NA	few	TRBJ1-1	TRBV18
TGCAGTGCTAGTGTGGGGACAGGGGTCTCTGGAAACACCATATATTTT	CSASVGTGVSGNTIYF	TRBD1	NA	TRBJ1-3	TRBV20-1
TGTGCCAGCAGCTTCATAGCGGGGGACACAGATACGCAGTATTTT	CASSFIAGDTDTQYF	TRBD2	NA	TRBJ2-3	TRBV7-9
TGTGCCAGCAGCGACAGGGGGACAGGGGGCACTGAAGCTTTCTTT	CASSDRGTGGTEAFF	TRBD1	NA	TRBJ1-1	TRBV7-9
TGCGCCAGCAGTCAAGATTGGGAGGGGCTCGGAGAGACCCAGTACTTC	CASSQDWEGLGETQYF	TRBD2	NA	TRBJ2-5	TRBV4-1
TGTGCCACCAGCCGACAGGGATTCGGTGGCTACACCTTC	CATSRQGFGGYTF	TRBD1	NA	TRBJ1-2	TRBV15
TGTGCCAGCTCACAAGGGACAATCGGCTCCTACGAGCAGTACTTC	CASSQGTIGSYEQYF	NA	NA	TRBJ2-7	TRBV18
TGTGCCAGCAGTTCGGGACAGGGGAGAAATTCACCCCTCCACTTT	CASSSGQGRNSPLHF	TRBD1	few	TRBJ1-6	TRBV28
TGTGCCAGCAGCCCAGGTGGACAGACCATCTATGGCTACACCTTC	CASSPGGQTIYGYTF	NA	NA	TRBJ1-2	TRBV7-9
TGTGCCAGCAGGACCGCGGGGAGTTTAGCAAATCAGCCCCAGCATTTT	CASRTAGSLANQPQHF	NA	NA	TRBJ1-5	TRBV2
TGTGCCAGCAGCTTAGCGGCGGCCGTCGTTAATTCACCCCTCCACTTT	CASSLAAAVVNSPLHF	NA	NA	TRBJ1-6	TRBV7-9
TGTGCCAGCAGCCAGGGGGGACTTCCCTACTATGGCTACACCTTC	CASSQGGLPYYGYTF	NA	NA	TRBJ1-2	TRBV3-1/TRBV3-2
TGTGCCAGCAGCAATCGGGAACACCTTGGCTCCTACAATGAGCAGTTCTTC	CASSNREHLGSYNEQFF	NA	NA	TRBJ2-1	TRBV21-1
TGTGCCAGCACCCTAGGGGCGGGGGAGTCCGAGACCCAGTACTTC	CASTLGAGESETQYF	TRBD2	NA	TRBJ2-5	TRBV7-2
TGTGCCAGCAGTGTCGGGGGGACGAACACCGGGGAGCTGTTTTTT	CASSVGGTNTGELFF	TRBD2	once	TRBJ2-2	TRBV6-4
TGTGCCAGCAGGCCTGGGGGGGAAAATTGGTTAAATTCACCCCTCCACTTT	CASRPGGENWLNSPLHF	NA	NA	TRBJ1-6	TRBV21-1
TGCAGTGCTAGTCGCGTTAATCAGCCCCAGCATTTT	CSASRVNQPQHF	NA	NA	TRBJ1-5	TRBV20-1
TGCGCCAGCAGCCCCTTTGAGCGCACTGAAGCTTTCTTT	CASSPFERTEAFF	NA	NA	TRBJ1-1	TRBV4-1